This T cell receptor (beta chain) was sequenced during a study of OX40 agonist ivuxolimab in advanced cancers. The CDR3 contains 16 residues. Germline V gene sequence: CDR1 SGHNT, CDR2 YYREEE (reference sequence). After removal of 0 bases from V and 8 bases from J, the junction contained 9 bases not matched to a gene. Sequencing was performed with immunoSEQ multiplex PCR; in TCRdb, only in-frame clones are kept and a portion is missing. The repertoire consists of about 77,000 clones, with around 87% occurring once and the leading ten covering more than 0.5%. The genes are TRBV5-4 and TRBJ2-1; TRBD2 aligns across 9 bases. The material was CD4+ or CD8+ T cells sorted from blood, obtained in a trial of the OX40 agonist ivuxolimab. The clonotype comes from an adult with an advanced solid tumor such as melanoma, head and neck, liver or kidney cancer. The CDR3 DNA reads TGTGCCAGCAGCTTGGAAAGCGGGAGGATCCTCCATGAGCAGTTCTTC. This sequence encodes CASSLESGRILHEQFF.